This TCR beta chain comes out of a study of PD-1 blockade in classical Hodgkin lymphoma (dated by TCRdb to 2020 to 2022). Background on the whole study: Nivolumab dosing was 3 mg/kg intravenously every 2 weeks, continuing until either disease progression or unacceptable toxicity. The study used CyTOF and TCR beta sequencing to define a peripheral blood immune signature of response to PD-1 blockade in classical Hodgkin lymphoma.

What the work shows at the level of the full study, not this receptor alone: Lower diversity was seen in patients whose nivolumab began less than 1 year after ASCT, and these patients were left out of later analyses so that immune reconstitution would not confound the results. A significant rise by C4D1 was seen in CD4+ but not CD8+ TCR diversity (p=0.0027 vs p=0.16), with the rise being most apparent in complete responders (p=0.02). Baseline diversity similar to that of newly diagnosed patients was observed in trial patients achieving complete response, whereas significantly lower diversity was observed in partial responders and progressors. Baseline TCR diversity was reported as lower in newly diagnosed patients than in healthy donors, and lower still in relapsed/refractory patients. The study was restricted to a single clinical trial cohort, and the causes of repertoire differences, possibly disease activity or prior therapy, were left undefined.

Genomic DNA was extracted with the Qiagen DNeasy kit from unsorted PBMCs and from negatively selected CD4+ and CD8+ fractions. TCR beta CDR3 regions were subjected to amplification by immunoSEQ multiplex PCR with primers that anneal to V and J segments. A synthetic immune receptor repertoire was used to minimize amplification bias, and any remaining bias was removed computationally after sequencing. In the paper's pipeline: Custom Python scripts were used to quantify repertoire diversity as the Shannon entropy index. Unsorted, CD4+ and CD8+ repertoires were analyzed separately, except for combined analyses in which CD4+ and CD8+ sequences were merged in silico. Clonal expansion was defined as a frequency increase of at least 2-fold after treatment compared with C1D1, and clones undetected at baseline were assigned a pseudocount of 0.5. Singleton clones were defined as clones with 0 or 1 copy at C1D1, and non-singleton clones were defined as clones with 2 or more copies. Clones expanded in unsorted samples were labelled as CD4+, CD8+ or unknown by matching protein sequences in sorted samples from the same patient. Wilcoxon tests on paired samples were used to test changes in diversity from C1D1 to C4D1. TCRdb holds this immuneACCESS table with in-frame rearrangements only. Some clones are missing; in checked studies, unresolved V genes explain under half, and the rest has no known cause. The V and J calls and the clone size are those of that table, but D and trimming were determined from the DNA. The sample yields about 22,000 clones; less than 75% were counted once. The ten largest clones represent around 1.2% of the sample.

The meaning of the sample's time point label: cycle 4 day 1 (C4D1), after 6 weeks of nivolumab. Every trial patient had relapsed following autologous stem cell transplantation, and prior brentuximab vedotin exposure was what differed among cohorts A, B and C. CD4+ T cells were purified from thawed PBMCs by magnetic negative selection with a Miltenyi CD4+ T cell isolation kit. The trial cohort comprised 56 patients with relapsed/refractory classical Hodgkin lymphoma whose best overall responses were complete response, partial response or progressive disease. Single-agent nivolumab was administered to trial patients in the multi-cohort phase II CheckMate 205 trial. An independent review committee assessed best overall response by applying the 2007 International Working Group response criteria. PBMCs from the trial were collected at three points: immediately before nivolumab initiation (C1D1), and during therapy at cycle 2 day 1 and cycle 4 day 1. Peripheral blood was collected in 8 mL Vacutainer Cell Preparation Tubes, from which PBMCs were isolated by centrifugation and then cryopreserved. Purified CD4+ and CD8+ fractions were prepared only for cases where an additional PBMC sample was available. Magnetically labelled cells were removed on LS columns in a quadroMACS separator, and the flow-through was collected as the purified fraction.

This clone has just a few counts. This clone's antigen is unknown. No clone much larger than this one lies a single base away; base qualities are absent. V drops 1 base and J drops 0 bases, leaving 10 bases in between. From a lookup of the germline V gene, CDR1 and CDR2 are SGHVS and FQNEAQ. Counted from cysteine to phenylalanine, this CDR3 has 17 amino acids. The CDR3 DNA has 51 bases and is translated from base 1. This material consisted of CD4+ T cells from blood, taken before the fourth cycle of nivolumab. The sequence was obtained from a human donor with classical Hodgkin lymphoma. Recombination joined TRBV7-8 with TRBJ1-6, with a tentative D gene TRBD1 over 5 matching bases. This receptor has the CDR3 CASSLERGSSYNSPLHF. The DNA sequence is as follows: TGTGCCAGCAGCTTAGAGCGGGGCAGCTCCTATAATTCACCCCTCCACTTT.